The 10 T cell receptor beta chains presented below share a single source sample, sequenced in a study of Ad26.COV2.S vaccination and SARS-CoV-2 variants. Treatment meaning: 19 received Ad26.COV2.S at low or high dose, single or two shots; about 5 received placebo; per-sample allocation not given. Repertoires come from day 63 after the first vaccine or placebo injection. TCRdb's table, derived via immunoSEQ multiplex PCR, lists solely in-frame clones and lacks some. Here the sample spans about 680,000 clones, more than 80% being singletons. The sample here was peripheral blood, taken in a trial of Ad26.COV2.S vaccine versus placebo. The receptors stem from a person between 18 and 65 years old who received the Ad26.COV2.S COVID-19 vaccine or a placebo.

This sequence joins TRBV7-3 and TRBJ1-1, with D possibly matching TRBD1 (5 bases). The germline V and J ends were trimmed by 2 bases and 7 bases, with 17 bases remaining between them. CDR1 and CDR2 from the germline V gene are SGHTA and FQGTGA. The CDR3 totals 15 residues. The CDR3: CASSLGPGGTGEAFF. The CDR3 coding sequence is TGTGCCAGCAGCTTAGGACCCGGAGGGACGGGTGAAGCTTTCTTT.

This clone came up a few times. The V call is TRBV19, the J call TRBJ2-7; TRBD2 is a possible D gene (5 bases). Trimming stripped 0 bases from V and 1 base from J, with 10 bases between. CDR1 is LNHDA, CDR2 SQIVND, per germline (reference sequence). There are 15 residues in the CDR3. CDR3 in DNA: TGTGCCAGTAGTATAGACCCCCCGGGGTCCTACGAGCAGTACTTC. It yields the protein CASSIDPPGSYEQYF. Together with reference TRBV19 and TRBJ2-7, the CDR3 gives the full variable domain: DGGITQSPKYLFRKEGQNVTLSCEQNLNHDAMYWYRQDPGQGLRLIYYSQIVNDFQKGDIAEGYSVSREKKESFPLTVTSAQKNPTAFYLCASSIDPPGSYEQYFGPGTRLTVT.

This chain links TRBV9 with TRBJ2-3; 9 bases match TRBD2. Germline assignment: CDR1 SGDLS and CDR2 YYNGEE. The trim removed 5 bases at V and 3 bases at J, leaving 4 bases unmatched. The length of the CDR3 is 14 residues. The CDR3 spells CASRPGLATDTQYF. CDR3 DNA sequence: TGTGCCAGCAGGCCGGGACTAGCAACAGATACGCAGTATTTT.

This clone was observed a handful of times. The chain carries TRBV24-1 and TRBJ2-7; no firm D call. Trimming left V 5 bases short and J 3 bases short, with 10 bases between. The CDR3 contains 13 residues. The V gene's germline CDR1 is KGHDR and CDR2 SFDVKD. This CDR3 reads CATSGTESYEQYF. In nucleotides, the CDR3 is TGTGCCACCAGTGGGACGGAGAGCTACGAGCAGTACTTC.

The chain joins TRBV3-1 (or the pseudogene TRBV3-2) to TRBJ2-5; possible D gene TRBD2, 7 bases. V lost 4 bases to trimming and J lost 5 bases, with 11 bases between them. CDR3 length equals 13 residues. Germline assignment: CDR1 LGHDT and CDR2 YNNKEL (reference sequence). The CDR3: CASSPGGLETQYF. In nucleotides, the CDR3 is TGTGCCAGCAGCCCGGGGGGCCTTGAGACCCAGTACTTC.

V and J are TRBV3-1 (or the pseudogene TRBV3-2) and TRBJ1-1; a weak D match, TRBD1 (5 bases). CDR1 is LGHDT and CDR2 is YNNKEL in the germline V gene (reference sequence). Trimming removed 6 bases from V and 7 bases from J, with 15 bases in between. The CDR3 length is 13 residues. The CDR3: CASSPWGIGEAFF. DNA of the CDR3: TGTGCCAGCAGTCCCTGGGGGATCGGTGAAGCTTTCTTT.

This clone has a single count. The V and J genes are TRBV3-1 (or the pseudogene TRBV3-2) and TRBJ1-5; unclear D gene. CDR1 is LGHDT, CDR2 YNNKEL, per germline (reference sequence). V lost 0 bases to trimming and J lost 7 bases, with 10 bases between them. The length of the CDR3 is 14 residues. CDR3 loop: CASSQDLVGQPQHF. The CDR3 DNA reads as TGTGCCAGCAGCCAAGATCTTGTGGGGCAGCCCCAGCATTTT.

The V and J genes are TRBV11-2 and TRBJ2-7; D gene ambiguous. Trimming removed 5 bases at V and 12 bases at J, with 14 bases between. CDR1 is SGHAT and CDR2 is FQNNGV in the germline V gene. The CDR3 totals 11 residues. The CDR3 reads CASSVVGPAYF. The CDR3 nucleotides read TGTGCCAGCAGCGTAGTGGGCCCTGCGTACTTC.

This rearrangement joins TRBV7-3 to TRBJ1-1; tentative D call: TRBD1 (5 bases). Germline lookup yields CDR1 SGHTA and CDR2 FQGTGA. V was pared by 5 bases and J by 1 base, with 8 bases between. The CDR3 has 13 residues. CDR3 region: CASSRTGNTEAFF. The CDR3 DNA is TGTGCCAGCAGCCGAACAGGGAACACTGAAGCTTTCTTT. The full variable domain, completed using reference TRBV7-3 and TRBJ1-1, is GAGVSQTPSNKVTEKGKYVELRCDPISGHTALYWYRQSLGQGPEFLIYFQGTGAADDSGLPNDRFFAVRPEGSVSTLKIQRTERGDSAVYLCASSRTGNTEAFFGQGTRLTVV.

The chain combines TRBV6-2 or TRBV6-3 with TRBJ2-3; TRBD2 matches at 13 bases. This CDR3 has 15 amino acids. J was trimmed by 6 bases and V by 4 bases; bases with no gene match: 4. CDR1 is MNHEY and CDR2 is SVGEGT in the germline V gene. CDR3 bases: TGTGCCAGCAGTTTCCCACTAGCGGGGGGGGATACGCAGTATTTT. Translation gives CASSFPLAGGDTQYF.